The source of this TCR beta chain is a study of PD-L1 blockade in urothelial cancer. Time point indicated: pretreatment peripheral blood. Germline V CDR1 and CDR2: LGHNA, YNFKEQ. Trimming removed 0 bases from V and 10 bases from J; junction bases left unmatched: 8. This CDR3 is built from 16 residues. Sequenced by immunoSEQ multiplex PCR; TCRdb stores in-frame clones only, minus some. The data contain tens of thousands of clones, about 83% of them singletons. This chain connects TRBV4-2 to TRBJ2-1; 11 bases map to TRBD2. The TCR was taken from a man between 60 and 75 years old with urothelial cancer. Here the sequenced sample was PBMCs, taken around atezolizumab (anti-PD-L1) treatment. The CDR3 loop reads CASSQDAGTSGREQFF. CDR3 sequence (DNA): TGTGCCAGCAGCCAAGACGCCGGGACTAGCGGAAGGGAGCAGTTCTTC.